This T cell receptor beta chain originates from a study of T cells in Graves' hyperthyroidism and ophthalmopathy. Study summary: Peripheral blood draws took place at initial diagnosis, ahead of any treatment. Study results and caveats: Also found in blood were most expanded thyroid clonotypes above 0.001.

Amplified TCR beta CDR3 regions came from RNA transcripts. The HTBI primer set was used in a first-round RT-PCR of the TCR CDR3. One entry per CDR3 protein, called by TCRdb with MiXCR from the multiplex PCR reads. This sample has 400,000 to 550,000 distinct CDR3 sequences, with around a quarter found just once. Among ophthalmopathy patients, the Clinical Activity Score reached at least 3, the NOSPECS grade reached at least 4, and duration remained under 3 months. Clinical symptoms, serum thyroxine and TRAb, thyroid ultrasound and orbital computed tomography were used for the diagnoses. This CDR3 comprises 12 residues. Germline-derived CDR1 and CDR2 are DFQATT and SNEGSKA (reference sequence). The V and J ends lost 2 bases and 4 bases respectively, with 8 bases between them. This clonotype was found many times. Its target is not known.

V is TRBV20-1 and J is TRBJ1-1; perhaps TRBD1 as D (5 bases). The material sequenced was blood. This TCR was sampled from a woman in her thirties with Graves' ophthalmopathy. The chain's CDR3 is CSARQGLTEAFF. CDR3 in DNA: TGCAGTGCTAGACAGGGTCTCACTGAAGCTTTCTTT.